This T cell receptor (beta chain) came from a study of T cells after somatic rescue of genetic block. Unmatched junction bases numbered 12, after V lost 6 bases and J lost 9 bases. Germline V CDR1 and CDR2: ENHRY, SYGVKD. This CDR3 region has 16 residues. Profiling relied on immunoSEQ multiplex PCR, and the TCRdb table lists in-frame clones only, not all of them. The sample has about 15,000 clones; roughly two thirds are singletons. This sequence joins TRBV10-3 and TRBJ2-3; 13 bases align to TRBD2. The sequenced sample consisted of peripheral blood mononuclear cells (PBMCs). This receptor was taken from a boy aged 10-17 years. CDR3 coding DNA: TGTGCCATCAGCGGTACTAGCGGGAGGGCCGTGGGGACGCAGTATTTT. This encodes CAISGTSGRAVGTQYF.